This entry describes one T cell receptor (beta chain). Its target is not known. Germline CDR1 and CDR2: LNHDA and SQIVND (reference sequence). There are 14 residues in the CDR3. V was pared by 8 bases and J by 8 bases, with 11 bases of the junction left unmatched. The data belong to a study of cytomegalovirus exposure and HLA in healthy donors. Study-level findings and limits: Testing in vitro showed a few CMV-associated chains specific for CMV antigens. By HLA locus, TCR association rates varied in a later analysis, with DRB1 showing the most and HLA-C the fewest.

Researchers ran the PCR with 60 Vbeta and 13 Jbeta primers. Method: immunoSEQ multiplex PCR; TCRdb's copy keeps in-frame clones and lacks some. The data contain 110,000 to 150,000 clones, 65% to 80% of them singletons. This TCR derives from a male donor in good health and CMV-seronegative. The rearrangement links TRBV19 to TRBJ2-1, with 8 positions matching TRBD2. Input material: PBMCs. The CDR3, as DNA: TGTGCCAGTGGCGAGAGCGGGAGTAGTGATGAGCAGTTCTTC. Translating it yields CASGESGSSDEQFF.